The T cell receptor beta chain under discussion was sequenced for a study of T cell repertoires in cytomegalovirus infection. Study details: Indicated by public TCR beta signatures were CMV infection and matching HLA type. Regarding the study as a whole: Within the response measured ex vivo, HLA-C-restricted CMV-specific TCR beta clonotypes were dominant.

From the reads, TCRdb called clonotypes with MiXCR, one entry per CDR3 protein. Of about 110,000 distinct CDR3 sequences listed, roughly 41% are singletons. The V gene lost 1 base and the J gene lost 7 bases, with 17 bases spanning the gap. The CDR3 covers 15 residues. Germline V gene sequence: CDR1 DFQATT, CDR2 SNEGSKA (reference sequence). A note on this clonotype: Antigen unknown.

This clonotype was sampled from a human donor in good health (CMV status not recorded). Some clones in this sample may be carry-over from other donors' samples. Material: CD8+ T cells from cultured PBMCs, obtained from culture after CMV antigen stimulation. This chain uses TRBV20-1 with TRBJ2-1, with a weak D call TRBD2 (6 bases). The CDR3 DNA reads TGCAGTGCTAGAGGAATAGCGGAGCTCTCGAATGAGCAGTTCTTC. It encodes CSARGIAELSNEQFF.